The 31 T cell receptor beta chains presented below share a single source sample, sequenced in a study of shared clonotypes between healthy human individuals. Sequencing was performed with immunoSEQ multiplex PCR; in TCRdb, only in-frame clones are kept and a portion is missing. This sample has about 690,000 clones, with about 90% found just once. Sequenced material: memory CD8+ T cells from PBMCs. Subset given: CD45RO+ cells pooled with CCR7-negative TemRA cells. Receptor source: a man in his late teens or twenties in good health. Some clones in this sample may be carry-over from other donors' samples.

The chain recombines TRBV7-9 with TRBJ2-7; 9 bases fit TRBD1. Germline assignment: CDR1 SEHNR and CDR2 FQNEAQ (reference sequence). The CDR3 sequence is 14 residues long. V shed 5 bases and J 3 bases; nucleotides not matched to a gene: 5. CDR3 residues: CASSGRDRVYEQYF. In nucleotides, the CDR3 is TGTGCCAGCAGCGGCCGGGACAGGGTCTACGAGCAGTACTTC. Together with reference TRBV7-9 and TRBJ2-7, the CDR3 gives the full variable domain: DTGVSQNPRHKITKRGQNVTFRCDPISEHNRLYWYRQTLGQGPEFLTYFQNEAQLEKSRLLSDRFSAERPKGSFSTLEIQRTEQGDSAMYLCASSGRDRVYEQYFGPGTRLTVT.

The chain has TRBV6-4 and TRBJ2-3; the match to TRBD2 covers 9 bases. V lost 5 bases to trimming and J lost 0 bases; unmatched junction nucleotides: 3. The CDR3 runs 15 residues. Germline V lookup: CDR1 MRHNA, CDR2 SNTAGT. CDR3 coding DNA: TGTGCCAGCAGTATGACTAGCGGTAGCACAGATACGCAGTATTTT. This translates into CASSMTSGSTDTQYF.

This chain joins TRBV28 and TRBJ2-1; 9 bases are shared with TRBD2. CDR3 size: 17 residues. Per the germline V gene, CDR1 is MDHEN and CDR2 is SYDVKM. Losses at the gene ends were 1 base for V and 5 bases for J; bases not matched to a gene: 9. As DNA, the CDR3 is TGTGCCAGCAGTTTATTCGGGACTAGCAGTCCCCACAATGAGCAGTTCTTC. It is translated as CASSLFGTSSPHNEQFF.

The sample holds a few counts of this clone. The chain couples TRBV28 to TRBJ2-7; 11 bases fit TRBD1. Germline CDR1 MDHEN, CDR2 SYDVKM. The CDR3 contains 17 residues. J gave up 5 bases and V 5 bases, and 14 bases lay outside the gene matches. CDR3 nucleotides: TGTGCCAGCAGTCCACTGGACAGGGGGCGCGAGAGGGACGAGCAGTACTTC. Protein product: CASSPLDRGRERDEQYF.

J is TRBJ2-1 and V is TRBV9; D is possibly TRBD2 (6 bases). V gave up 3 bases and J gave up 7 bases, with 14 bases separating them. CDR3 size: 14 residues. Germline V gene sequence: CDR1 SGDLS, CDR2 YYNGEE. CDR3 sequence: CASSGDGGQNEQFF. The CDR3 nucleotides read TGTGCCAGCAGCGGTGATGGAGGGCAAAATGAGCAGTTCTTC.

With regard to this clone: The sample carries other DNA sequences with the same CDR3. This chain uses TRBV27 with TRBJ2-1; D gene unclear. The V and J ends lost 6 bases and 0 bases respectively, with 6 bases between them. The CDR3 totals 13 residues. Germline lookup yields CDR1 MNHEY and CDR2 SMNVEV (reference sequence). DNA for the CDR3: TGTGCCAGCAGCCTGAGCTCCTACAATGAGCAGTTCTTC. Its protein is CASSLSSYNEQFF.

This clone was detected only a few times. The chain has TRBV6-4 and TRBJ2-3; TRBD1 agrees at 7 bases. The CDR3 runs 14 residues. V lost 5 bases, J lost 5 bases, and 7 bases stayed unmatched. Per the germline V gene, CDR1 is MRHNA and CDR2 is SNTAGT. CDR3 in DNA: TGTGCCAGCAGTTCGGGGACAGAGAGAGATACGCAGTATTTT. It yields the protein CASSSGTERDTQYF.

This clone was found a few times. This chain connects TRBV5-1 to TRBJ1-1; no clear D gene. Germline lookup yields CDR1 SGHRS and CDR2 YFSETQ. There are 14 residues in the CDR3. Trimming pared 0 bases from V and 1 base from J, leaving 7 bases between. CDR3 sequence (DNA): TGCGCCAGCAGCTTGGCCGCTAGGAACACTGAAGCTTTCTTT. It translates to CASSLAARNTEAFF.

The chain combines TRBV27 with TRBJ2-7; 11 positions match TRBD2. Germline trimming cut 3 bases from V and 3 bases from J; bases unmatched to any gene: 7. Germline-derived CDR1 and CDR2 are MNHEY and SMNVEV (reference sequence). The CDR3 length is 16 residues. CDR3 coding DNA: TGTGCCAGCAGTTTGCTAACTAGCGGGGGAGACTACGAGCAGTACTTC. This translates into CASSLLTSGGDYEQYF.

The rearrangement joins TRBV7-6 to TRBJ2-1; 9 bases are a match to TRBD1. Germline loops: CDR1 SGHVS, CDR2 FNYEAQ. The CDR3 has 14 amino acids. Losses at the gene ends were 4 bases for V and 9 bases for J; bases not matched to a gene: 7. CDR3 in DNA: TGTGCCAGCAGCTCCGGGACAGGGATCCTTGAGCAGTTCTTC. Its translation: CASSSGTGILEQFF. Full variable domain (missing parts from reference TRBV7-6 and TRBJ2-1): GAGVSQSPRYKVTKRGQDVALRCDPISGHVSLYWYRQALGQGPEFLTYFNYEAQQDKSGLPNDRFSAERPEGSISTLTIQRTEQRDSAMYRCASSSGTGILEQFFGPGTRLTVL.

CDR3 region: CASSFGAQGFHEQYF. The CDR3 nucleotides are TGTGCCAGCAGCTTTGGGGCTCAGGGTTTTCACGAGCAGTACTTC. This rearrangement joins TRBV7-9 to TRBJ2-7; possible D gene TRBD1, 5 bases. V was clipped by 3 bases and J by 5 bases, with 17 bases between them. CDR3 length equals 15 residues. Germline V gene sequence: CDR1 SEHNR, CDR2 FQNEAQ (reference sequence). Full variable domain (remainder filled in from reference TRBV7-9 and TRBJ2-7): DTGVSQNPRHKITKRGQNVTFRCDPISEHNRLYWYRQTLGQGPEFLTYFQNEAQLEKSRLLSDRFSAERPKGSFSTLEIQRTEQGDSAMYLCASSFGAQGFHEQYFGPGTRLTVT.

J is TRBJ1-5 and V is TRBV28; tentatively, D is TRBD1 (5 bases). CDR1 and CDR2 from the germline V gene are MDHEN and SYDVKM. The CDR3 sequence is 14 residues long. With 6 bases removed from V and 3 bases from J, the gap between germline ends came to 12 bases. The CDR3 reads CASRIDRINQPQHF. The CDR3 DNA is TGTGCCAGCAGGATAGACAGAATCAATCAGCCCCAGCATTTT.

The gene calls are TRBV15 and TRBJ2-1; D is possibly TRBD2 (5 bases). The V and J ends lost 1 base and 8 bases respectively, with 18 bases between them. The CDR3 is 16 amino acids. Germline CDR1 LNHNV, CDR2 YYDKDF (reference sequence). CDR3 coding DNA: TGTGCCACCAGCAGAGCCCCGGGGTCCCGCCGGGATGAGCAGTTCTTC. Translated, it gives CATSRAPGSRRDEQFF.

The rearrangement links TRBV15 to TRBJ2-3, with TRBD1 as a possible D gene (5 bases). Germline V gene lookup returns CDR1 LNHNV and CDR2 YYDKDF (reference sequence). Trimming stripped 2 bases from V and 0 bases from J, with 18 bases between. The CDR3 loop spans 18 amino acids. Here the CDR3 reads CATSRTRRQGWSTDTQYF. The CDR3 bases are TGTGCCACCAGCAGAACTCGAAGGCAGGGTTGGAGCACAGATACGCAGTATTTT.

The chain couples TRBV5-1 to TRBJ2-1; TRBD2 matches at 10 bases. The germline CDR1 and CDR2 sequences are SGHRS and YFSETQ. J was trimmed by 8 bases and V by 0 bases; bases with no gene match: 11. The length of the CDR3 is 17 residues. For the CDR3, the DNA is TGCGCCAGCAGCTTGGCAGGGCTAGCGGGAGTCTGGTATGAGCAGTTCTTC. It translates to CASSLAGLAGVWYEQFF.

This clone showed up just a few times. The chain employs TRBV6-5 and TRBJ2-5, with no clear D. Germline V CDR1 and CDR2: MNHEY, SVGAGI. There are 16 residues in the CDR3. V lost 4 bases, J lost 0 bases, and 15 bases lay in between. The CDR3: CASSSLPPAYQETQYF. The CDR3 DNA sequence: TGTGCCAGCAGTTCTCTTCCTCCCGCGTACCAAGAGACCCAGTACTTC.

The chain joins TRBV23-1 to TRBJ2-2; a weak D match, TRBD2 (6 bases). TRBV23-1 is known as an ORF, though its function is uncertain. This CDR3 has 20 amino acids. V was clipped by 4 bases and J by 5 bases, with 29 bases between them. The DNA of the CDR3 is TGCGCCAGCAGTCGTCTTCAGAGTCTAGCGCTCTCGTGGGGTACCGGGGAGCTGTTTTTT. It specifies CASSRLQSLALSWGTGELFF.

The chain couples TRBV4-1 to TRBJ2-7; 9 bases line up with TRBD1. The CDR3 is 13 residues long. Germline V gives CDR1 MGHRA, CDR2 YSYEKL. V lost 3 bases and J lost 7; bases outside the gene matches: 4. The CDR3 is CASSQTGTGEQYF. The CDR3 nucleotides are TGCGCCAGCAGCCAGACCGGGACAGGGGAGCAGTACTTC.

The chain carries TRBV19 and TRBJ1-5, with D hard to call. Germline V gene lookup returns CDR1 LNHDA and CDR2 SQIVND (reference sequence). The germline V and J ends were trimmed by 7 bases and 0 bases, with 16 bases remaining between them. This CDR3 comprises 16 residues. The chain's CDR3 is CASTTGGSYSNQPQHF. As DNA, the CDR3 is TGTGCCAGTACCACGGGAGGGTCTTATAGCAATCAGCCCCAGCATTTT.

The chain carries TRBV10-3 and TRBJ2-1; D is perhaps TRBD2 (5 bases). The CDR3 length is 14 residues. Trimming pared 10 bases from V and 6 bases from J, leaving 19 bases between. Germline CDR1 ENHRY, CDR2 SYGVKD. For the CDR3, the DNA is TGTGCCAACTCACTAGGTCCCCCTTCCAATGAGCAGTTCTTC. It is translated as CANSLGPPSNEQFF.

The V gene is TRBV5-1, the J gene TRBJ2-7; D remains ambiguous. The ends were cut back, 4 bases at V and 1 base at J, with 12 bases in the middle. The CDR3 is made up of 14 amino acids. Germline-derived CDR1 and CDR2 are SGHRS and YFSETQ. The CDR3 reads CASSLAARSYEQYF. Written as DNA, the CDR3 is TGCGCCAGCAGCCTGGCGGCCAGATCCTACGAGCAGTACTTC. Full variable domain (outside the CDR3, taken from reference TRBV5-1 and TRBJ2-7): KAGVTQTPRYLIKTRGQQVTLSCSPISGHRSVSWYQQTPGQGLQFLFEYFSETQRNKGNFPGRFSGRQFSNSRSEMNVSTLELGDSALYLCASSLAARSYEQYFGPGTRLTVT.

As DNA, the CDR3 is TGCGCCAGCAGCTTAGGGACAGGCCGCAATGAGCAGTTCTTC. Residues: CASSLGTGRNEQFF. This chain joins TRBV5-1 and TRBJ2-1; 8 bases agree with TRBD1. The CDR3 runs 14 residues. Germline lookup yields CDR1 SGHRS and CDR2 YFSETQ. J gave up 6 bases and V 2 bases, and 4 bases lay outside the gene matches.

This clone was seen a few times. This CDR3 is CSASTGVAFF. DNA of the CDR3: TGCAGTGCCAGTACAGGGGTAGCTTTCTTT. The rearrangement uses TRBV20-1 and TRBJ1-1; 7 nucleotides align to TRBD1. CDR1 and CDR2 (germline): DFQATT, SNEGSKA (reference sequence). This CDR3 is 10 amino acids long. The junction had 5 bases not matched to a gene; V was cut back by 6 bases and J by 10 bases.

This sequence joins TRBV28 and TRBJ2-7; maybe TRBD2 (7 bases). The CDR3 totals 15 residues. V was pared by 5 bases and J by 3 bases, with 17 bases between. Germline CDR1 MDHEN, CDR2 SYDVKM. The CDR3 loop is CASSPERGGGYEQYF. CDR3 nucleotides: TGTGCCAGCAGTCCCGAGCGGGGAGGGGGCTACGAGCAGTACTTC.

The gene calls are TRBV10-3 and TRBJ2-3; no clear D. V dropped 3 bases and J dropped 2 bases, with 12 bases sitting between them. The V gene's germline CDR1 is ENHRY and CDR2 SYGVKD. The length of the CDR3 is 15 residues. The CDR3 loop is CAISDDLPNTDTQYF. The DNA of the CDR3 is TGTGCCATCAGTGATGATCTTCCCAACACAGATACGCAGTATTTT.

This chain joins TRBV4-2 and TRBJ2-1, with 9 bases that match TRBD1. There are 15 residues in the CDR3. J lost 6 bases, V lost 4 bases, and 7 bases had no gene match. Germline loops: CDR1 LGHNA, CDR2 YNFKEQ. The CDR3 loop is CASSPGTGTPNEQFF. For the CDR3, the DNA is TGTGCCAGCAGCCCAGGGACAGGGACCCCCAATGAGCAGTTCTTC.

The chain recombines TRBV11-2 with TRBJ2-7, with D hard to call. Germline lookup yields CDR1 SGHAT and CDR2 FQNNGV. The CDR3 consists of 13 residues. V lost 2 bases, J lost 0 bases, and 5 bases lay in between. The CDR3 sequence: CASSLPVSYEQYF. For the CDR3, the DNA is TGTGCCAGCAGCTTACCGGTCTCCTACGAGCAGTACTTC.

The gene calls are TRBV7-8 and TRBJ1-6; D is unclear. The CDR3 runs to 12 residues. V was clipped by 5 bases and J by 10 bases, with 9 bases between them. CDR1 and CDR2 (germline): SGHVS, FQNEAQ. As DNA, the CDR3 is TGTGCCAGCAGCCCGCCAGGCTCACCCCTCCACTTT. It is translated as CASSPPGSPLHF.

This sequence joins TRBV19 and TRBJ2-1, with TRBD2 identical over 9 bases. V lost 8 bases, J lost 0 bases, and 8 bases stayed unmatched. The CDR3 totals 16 residues. In germline, CDR1 is LNHDA, CDR2 SQIVND (reference sequence). Here the CDR3 DNA reads TGTGCCAGTGCGCTTGGTAGCGGGAGCTCCTACAATGAGCAGTTCTTC. Residues: CASALGSGSSYNEQFF.

The chain has TRBV5-4 and TRBJ1-2, with TRBD1 matching over 9 bases. Germline CDR1 SGHNT, CDR2 YYREEE (reference sequence). Losses at the gene ends were 4 bases for V and 6 bases for J; bases not matched to a gene: 16. The CDR3 has 17 residues. The CDR3: CASSRLSLHRGQDGYTF. Written as DNA, the CDR3 is TGTGCCAGCAGCCGACTGTCCCTTCACAGGGGGCAGGATGGCTACACCTTC.

The CDR3 loop is CSVRGGRGAFF. The CDR3, as DNA: TGCAGCGTCCGGGGGGGGCGCGGAGCTTTCTTT. The chain has TRBV29-1 and TRBJ1-1; possible D gene TRBD1, 6 bases. The CDR3 covers 11 residues. Germline V gene data show CDR1 as SQVTM and CDR2 as ANQGSEA. Trimming took 6 bases from V and 10 from J, leaving 15 bases between them.